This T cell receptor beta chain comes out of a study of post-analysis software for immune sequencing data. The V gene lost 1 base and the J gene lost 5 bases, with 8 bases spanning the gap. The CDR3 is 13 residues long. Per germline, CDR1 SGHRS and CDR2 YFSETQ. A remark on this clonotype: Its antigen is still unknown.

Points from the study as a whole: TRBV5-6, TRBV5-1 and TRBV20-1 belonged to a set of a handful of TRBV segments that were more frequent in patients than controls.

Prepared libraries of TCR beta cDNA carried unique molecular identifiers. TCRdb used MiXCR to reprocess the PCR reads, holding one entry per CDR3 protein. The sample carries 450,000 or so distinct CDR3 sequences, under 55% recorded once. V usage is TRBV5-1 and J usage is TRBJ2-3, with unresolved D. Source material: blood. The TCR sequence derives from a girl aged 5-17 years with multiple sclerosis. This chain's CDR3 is CASSLLERDTQYF. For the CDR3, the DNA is TGCGCCAGCAGCTTGTTAGAGCGAGATACGCAGTATTTT.